This entry lists 15 T cell receptor beta chains sequenced from one sample in a study of blood T cell repertoires in COVID-19. Generated by immunoSEQ multiplex PCR, the TCRdb table keeps only in-frame clones and is missing some. The sample lists about 220,000 clones; about 88% were seen once. The sample taken for sequencing was peripheral blood. Receptors were obtained from a man in his fifties or sixties who had recovered from COVID-19.

The V gene is TRBV11-3, the J gene TRBJ2-1, with 7 bases aligning to TRBD2. CDR3 length: 12 residues. Germline trimming cut 6 bases from V and 13 bases from J; bases unmatched to any gene: 9. Germline loops: CDR1 SGHNT, CDR2 YENEEA. CDR3 sequence reads: CASRALGGAQFF. In nucleotides, the CDR3 is TGTGCCAGCAGGGCTTTGGGAGGGGCCCAGTTCTTC.

This sequence joins TRBV4-1 and TRBJ2-7; 8 nucleotides match TRBD1. CDR1 MGHRA and CDR2 YSYEKL come from the germline V gene. J lost 5 bases, V lost 3 bases, and 9 bases had no gene match. The CDR3 extends over 15 amino acids. The chain's CDR3 is CASSHQLGQVDEQYF. The CDR3 nucleotides read TGCGCCAGCAGCCACCAATTGGGACAGGTCGACGAGCAGTACTTC.

This chain joins TRBV27 and TRBJ2-1, with D maybe TRBD2 (5 bases). The CDR3 sequence is 16 residues long. V dropped 5 bases and J dropped 1 base, with 15 bases sitting between them. Germline V lookup: CDR1 MNHEY, CDR2 SMNVEV (reference sequence). CDR3 sequence reads: CASSPLGSGSYNEQFF. The CDR3, as DNA: TGTGCCAGCAGTCCACTTGGGAGTGGATCCTACAATGAGCAGTTCTTC.

The rearrangement uses TRBV24-1 and TRBJ2-3; D is unresolved. Trimming shortened V by 1 base and J by 6 bases, and 4 bases separated the two germline ends. This CDR3 has 12 residues. CDR1 and CDR2 (germline): KGHDR, SFDVKD. CDR3 DNA: TGTGCCACCAGTGATTTTTCTGATACGCAGTATTTT. Translating it yields CATSDFSDTQYF.

This chain joins TRBV5-5 and TRBJ1-5; no reliable D call. The CDR3 loop spans 16 amino acids. CDR1 and CDR2 from the germline V gene are SGHKS and YYEKEE (reference sequence). Trimming pared 0 bases from V and 0 bases from J, leaving 10 bases between. For the CDR3, the DNA is TGTGCCAGCAGCTTGGAACACCCATATAGCAATCAGCCCCAGCATTTT. Its protein is CASSLEHPYSNQPQHF.

The chain has TRBV5-1 and TRBJ2-5; D gene unclear. The germline V gene encodes CDR1 SGHRS and CDR2 YFSETQ. This CDR3 is built from 14 residues. V was cut by 5 bases and J by 1 base, with 12 bases left in between. The CDR3 region has the DNA TGCGCCAGCAGGCCGGCAGGTGTCCAAGAGACCCAGTACTTC. It is translated as CASRPAGVQETQYF.

The V call is TRBV10-2, the J call TRBJ2-7; 10 bases match TRBD1. The V gene's germline CDR1 is WSHSY and CDR2 SAAADI. The CDR3 length is 14 residues. The junction had 4 bases not matched to a gene; V was cut back by 3 bases and J by 5 bases. The CDR3 nucleotides read TGCGCCAGCAGTGAAACCGGGACAGGGGACGAGCAGTACTTC. Its protein product is CASSETGTGDEQYF.

The chain joins TRBV7-9 to TRBJ1-2, with no clear D. This CDR3 contains 12 residues. V was trimmed by 3 bases and J by 4 bases, leaving 6 bases between them. Germline CDR1 SEHNR, CDR2 FQNEAQ (reference sequence). The CDR3 region has the DNA TGTGCCAGCAGCTTCCAGTCCTATGGCTACACCTTC. Translation gives CASSFQSYGYTF.

The gene calls are TRBV11-3 and TRBJ2-1; 7 nucleotides align to TRBD2. Looked up from germline, CDR1 is SGHNT and CDR2 is YENEEA. The CDR3 runs 15 residues. Unmatched junction bases numbered 9, after V lost 5 bases and J lost 5 bases. The CDR3 DNA reads TGTGCCAGCAGCCTAGGGCGGCTAGCGGACAATGAGCAGTTCTTC. Translating gives CASSLGRLADNEQFF. The variable domain in full, completed from reference TRBV11-3 and TRBJ2-1, reads EAGVVQSPRYKIIEKKQPVAFWCNPISGHNTLYWYLQNLGQGPELLIRYENEEAVDDSQLPKDRFSAERLKGVDSTLKIQPAELGDSAVYLCASSLGRLADNEQFFGPGTRLTVL.

This chain joins TRBV15 and TRBJ2-1, with 9 bases matching TRBD2. The CDR3 sequence is 16 residues long. The V and J ends lost 0 bases and 7 bases, in that order; junction bases with no gene match: 7. Looked up from germline, CDR1 is LNHNV and CDR2 is YYDKDF (reference sequence). The CDR3 loop is CATSRDGSGGKNEQFF. The CDR3 DNA is TGTGCCACCAGCAGAGATGGAAGCGGGGGGAAAAATGAGCAGTTCTTC.

V gene TRBV7-2 combines with J gene TRBJ2-1, with TRBD2 matching 14 bases. J was trimmed by 6 bases and V by 5 bases; bases with no gene match: 9. This CDR3 spans 17 amino acids. Germline V CDR1 and CDR2: SGHTA, FQGNSA. The CDR3 DNA follows: TGTGCCAGCAGCAAAGCCGGGACTAGCGGGAGACCCAATGAGCAGTTCTTC. Residues: CASSKAGTSGRPNEQFF.

The rearrangement links TRBV5-6 to TRBJ1-5, with 9 bases aligning to TRBD1. CDR1 is SGHDT, CDR2 YYEEEE, per germline. J gave up 4 bases and V 1 base, and 3 bases lay outside the gene matches. The CDR3 has 15 amino acids. Here the CDR3 DNA reads TGTGCCAGCAGCTTGACAGGGGGCTGGAATCAGCCCCAGCATTTT. Residues: CASSLTGGWNQPQHF.

The chain recombines TRBV6-5 with TRBJ1-4; 8 bases agree with TRBD1. The CDR3 length is 16 residues. CDR1 MNHEY and CDR2 SVGAGI come from the germline V gene. The ends lost 2 bases at V and 7 bases at J; junction bases unmatched: 9. CDR3 protein: CASSYGSGTGSEKLFF. In nucleotides, the CDR3 is TGTGCCAGCAGTTACGGATCCGGGACAGGTAGTGAAAAACTGTTTTTT.

The rearrangement joins TRBV27 to TRBJ2-5; tentatively, D is TRBD2 (5 bases). CDR1 is MNHEY, CDR2 SMNVEV, per germline (reference sequence). The CDR3 covers 14 residues. V gave up 5 bases and J gave up 4 bases, with 14 bases separating them. The CDR3 loop reads CASSTHTRPETQYF. CDR3 DNA sequence: TGTGCCAGCAGTACCCATACTAGGCCAGAGACCCAGTACTTC.

This clone was counted a few times. The rearrangement joins TRBV6-5 to TRBJ1-2, with D tentatively TRBD1 (5 bases). The ends were cut back, 6 bases at V and 4 bases at J, with 9 bases in the middle. The germline V gene encodes CDR1 MNHEY and CDR2 SVGAGI. The CDR3 extends over 12 amino acids. The CDR3 region has the DNA TGTGCCAGCAGGGCGGGACTCTATGGCTACACCTTC. Residues: CASRAGLYGYTF.